This TCR beta chain was profiled in a study of cytomegalovirus exposure and HLA in healthy donors. Study conclusions and caveats: In a later analysis, a genetic analysis reported fewer productive-TCR N-insertions in an Asian-associated ancestry cluster than the cohort average. Sequencing artifact likely explains a cluster of highly shared sequence variants. Most TCR sequences were rare, but some public TCRs occurred in many donors.

The PCR used 60 Vbeta and 13 Jbeta primers. Sequencing was performed with immunoSEQ multiplex PCR; in TCRdb, only in-frame clones are kept and a portion is missing. Found here are more than 200,000 clones, approximately 70% of them singletons; the top ten hold 2.6%. Worth noting for this clone: Its target is unknown.

The sample was PBMCs. The source of this sequence is a middle-aged man in good health and CMV-seropositive.

The CDR3: CASSWTTGYGYTF. CDR3 bases: TGTGCCAGCAGTTGGACTACAGGCTATGGCTACACCTTC. This chain joins TRBV5-5 and TRBJ1-2, with a tentative D call TRBD1 (5 bases). V was trimmed by 5 bases and J by 4 bases, leaving 12 bases between them. CDR1 and CDR2 from the germline V gene are SGHKS and YYEKEE (reference sequence). The CDR3 sequence is 13 residues long.